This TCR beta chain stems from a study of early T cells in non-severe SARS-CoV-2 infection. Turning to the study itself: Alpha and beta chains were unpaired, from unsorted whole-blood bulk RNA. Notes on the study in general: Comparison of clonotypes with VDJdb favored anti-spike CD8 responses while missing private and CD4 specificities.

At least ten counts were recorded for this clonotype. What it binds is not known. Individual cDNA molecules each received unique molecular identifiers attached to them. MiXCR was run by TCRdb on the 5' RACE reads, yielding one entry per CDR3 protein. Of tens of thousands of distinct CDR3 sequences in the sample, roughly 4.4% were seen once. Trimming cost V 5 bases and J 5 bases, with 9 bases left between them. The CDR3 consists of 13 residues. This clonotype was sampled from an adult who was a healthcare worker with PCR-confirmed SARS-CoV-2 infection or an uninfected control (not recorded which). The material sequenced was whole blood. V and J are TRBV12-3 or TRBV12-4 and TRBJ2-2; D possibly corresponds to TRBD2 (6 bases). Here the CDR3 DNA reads TGTGCCAGCAGTCCGGGAGCTACCGGGGAGCTGTTTTTT. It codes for CASSPGATGELFF.